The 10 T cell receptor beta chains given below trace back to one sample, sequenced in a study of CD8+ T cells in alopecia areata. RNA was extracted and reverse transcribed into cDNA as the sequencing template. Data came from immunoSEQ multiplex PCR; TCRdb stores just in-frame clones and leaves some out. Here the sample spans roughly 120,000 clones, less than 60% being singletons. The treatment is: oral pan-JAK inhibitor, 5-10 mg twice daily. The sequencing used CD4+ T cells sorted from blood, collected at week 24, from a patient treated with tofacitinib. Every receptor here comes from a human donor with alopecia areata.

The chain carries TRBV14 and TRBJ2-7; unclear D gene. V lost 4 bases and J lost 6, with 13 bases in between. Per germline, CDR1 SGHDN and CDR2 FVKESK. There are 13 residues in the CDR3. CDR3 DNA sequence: TGTGCCAGCAGCCGAGGTGACTTTGGCGAGCAGTACTTC. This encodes CASSRGDFGEQYF.

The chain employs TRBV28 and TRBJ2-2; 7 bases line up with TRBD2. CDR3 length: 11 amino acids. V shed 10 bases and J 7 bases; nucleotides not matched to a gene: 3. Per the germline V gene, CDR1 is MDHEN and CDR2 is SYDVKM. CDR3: CAIRGGGELFF. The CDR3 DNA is TGTGCCATCCGCGGGGGCGGGGAGCTGTTTTTT.

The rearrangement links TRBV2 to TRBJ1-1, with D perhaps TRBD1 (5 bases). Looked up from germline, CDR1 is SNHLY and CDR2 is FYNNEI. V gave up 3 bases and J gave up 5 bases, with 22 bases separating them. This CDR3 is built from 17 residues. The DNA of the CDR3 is TGTGCCAGCAGTGATGGTACAGGTTCTACGCGGGGGACTGAAGCTTTCTTT. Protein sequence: CASSDGTGSTRGTEAFF.

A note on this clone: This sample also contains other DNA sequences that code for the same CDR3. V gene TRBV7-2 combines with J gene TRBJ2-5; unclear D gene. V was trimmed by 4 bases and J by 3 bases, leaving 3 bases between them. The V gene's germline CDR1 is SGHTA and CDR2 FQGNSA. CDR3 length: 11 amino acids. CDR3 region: CASSSEETQYF. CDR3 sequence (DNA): TGTGCCAGCAGCTCAGAAGAGACCCAGTACTTC.

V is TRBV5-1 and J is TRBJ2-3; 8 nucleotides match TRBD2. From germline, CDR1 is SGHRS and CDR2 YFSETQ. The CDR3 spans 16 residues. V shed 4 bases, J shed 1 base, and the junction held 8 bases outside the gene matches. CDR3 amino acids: CASSTGTSVRTDTQYF. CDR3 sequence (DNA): TGCGCCAGCAGCACGGGGACTAGTGTTCGCACAGATACGCAGTATTTT.

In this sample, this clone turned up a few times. The CDR3 loop is CASSITGDGGYGYTF. In nucleotides, the CDR3 is TGTGCCAGTAGTATCACAGGGGATGGCGGCTATGGCTACACCTTC. The V gene is TRBV19, the J gene TRBJ1-2; TRBD1 matches at 7 bases. Trimming took 3 bases from V and 4 from J; bases not matched to a gene: 8. Germline CDR1 reads LNHDA; CDR2 reads SQIVND (reference sequence). The CDR3 has 15 amino acids.

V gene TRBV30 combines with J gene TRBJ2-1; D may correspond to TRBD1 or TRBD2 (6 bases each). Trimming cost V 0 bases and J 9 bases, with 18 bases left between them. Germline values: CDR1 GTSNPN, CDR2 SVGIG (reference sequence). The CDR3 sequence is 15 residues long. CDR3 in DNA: TGTGCCTGGAGTGTAGATTGGGGGGCCCGGGGTGAGCAGTTCTTC. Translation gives CAWSVDWGARGEQFF.

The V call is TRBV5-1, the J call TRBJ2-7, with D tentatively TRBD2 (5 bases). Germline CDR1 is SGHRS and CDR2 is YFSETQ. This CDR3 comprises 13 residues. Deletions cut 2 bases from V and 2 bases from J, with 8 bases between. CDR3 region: CASSLADAYEQYF. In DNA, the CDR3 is TGCGCCAGCAGCTTAGCGGATGCCTACGAGCAGTACTTC.

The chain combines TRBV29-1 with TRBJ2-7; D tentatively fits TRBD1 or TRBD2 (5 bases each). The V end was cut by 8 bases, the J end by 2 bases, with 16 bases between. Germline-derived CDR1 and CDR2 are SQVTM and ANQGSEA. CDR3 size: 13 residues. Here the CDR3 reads CSPGGQGTYEQYF. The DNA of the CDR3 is TGCAGCCCGGGCGGGCAGGGCACCTACGAGCAGTACTTC.

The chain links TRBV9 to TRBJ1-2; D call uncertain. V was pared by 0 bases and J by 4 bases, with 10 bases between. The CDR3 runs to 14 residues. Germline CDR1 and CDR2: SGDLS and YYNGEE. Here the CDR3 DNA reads TGTGCCAGCAGCGTAGAAGGGAGTAGCTATGGCTACACCTTC. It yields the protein CASSVEGSSYGYTF.